This T cell receptor (beta chain) was sequenced in a study of metastatic and nonmetastatic thyroid tumors (dated by TCRdb to about 2020). With regard to the full study: For patients with malignant and with benign thyroid disease, the researchers compared repertoires between peripheral blood samples and tumor or nodule tissue samples. The study at large found these results: In both blood and tumor samples, malignant tumors were reported to have significantly higher TCR beta diversity than benign nodules.

Library construction relied on PCR. TCRdb lists the instrument as Illumina HiSeq 4000. High-throughput sequencing was used to profile the TCR beta-chain CDR3 region of each patient. In the source study's methods: A classifier to discriminate distant-metastatic papillary thyroid cancer patients was built from CDR3 differences across clinicopathological groups. To measure repertoire diversity the researchers used the Shannon index, while the Morisita-Horn index served to gauge how similar the tumor and blood repertoires were. Using fastp trimming at Q25 and MiXCR clonotype assembly, TCRdb reanalyzed the public sequencing data and kept in-frame beta chains. Here the V and J calls rest on TCRdb's processing, not on the authors' analysis. The sample table records about 20,000 clones; around 16% of these occur just once. About 19% of the sample comes from the top ten. No treatment had been received by any patient before thyroid surgery. The study retrospectively analysed patient clinical samples collected from about 2011 to 2018 using T-cell receptor beta sequencing.

This clone was seen once. What this receptor recognizes is not known. One base away there is no much larger clone; base qualities are not given. Support from one read is weak. V sheds 2 bases and J sheds 5 bases, leaving 16 bases between their ends. The CDR3, cysteine through phenylalanine, is 14 amino acids long. The DNA shown is the 42-base CDR3, in frame from base 1. CDR1 and CDR2, looked up from the germline V gene (reference sequence), are GTSNPN and SVGIG. The source material was blood. The V and J genes are TRBV30 and TRBJ2-7; tentative D gene TRBD2, with 6 bases matching. This receptor was taken from a female donor with papillary thyroid cancer or a benign thyroid nodule (not recorded which). Some clones in this sample may be carry-over from other donors' samples. The sequence in DNA is TGTGCCTGGAGTCTTCCGGGGGTCCGTAACGAGCAGTACTTC. It translates as CAWSLPGVRNEQYF.